The clone carrying this T cell receptor (beta chain) was observed once. The repertoire was sequenced with immunoSEQ multiplex PCR; TCRdb's copy has only in-frame clones and lacks some. This sample has just over 55,000 clones, with 80% to 95% found just once. This CDR3 has 14 amino acids. V lost 3 bases and J lost 5, with 13 bases in between. CDR1 and CDR2 (germline): KGHSH, LQKENI. The data were taken from a study of technical replicates of blood from several donors. This TCR was recovered from a human donor in good health. Some clones in this sample may be carry-over from other donors' samples. V and J are TRBV18 and TRBJ1-1; D may be TRBD1 (5 bases). Sequenced material: PBMCs. For the CDR3, the DNA is TGTGCCAGCTCACCCCGCGCCAGGGAAACTGAAGCTTTCTTT. Its translation is CASSPRARETEAFF.